The TCR beta chain under discussion was sequenced for a study of blood T cell repertoires in COVID-19. Study-level information: The origin of the acute and convalescent COVID-19 samples was the United States, Italy and Spain. Sources were T cells, B-cell-depleted T cells, or PBMCs; the material itself was cDNA or gDNA.

Original methodology: Estimated nucleated cell counts came from reference gene primer amplification. Libraries were prepared by immunoSEQ multiplex PCR; TCRdb keeps only in-frame clonotypes and omits some of them. From that table come the V and J calls and clone size; the DNA was used to work out D and trimming. The sample lists 190,000 or so clones, around nine tenths occurring once. This CDR3 is 17 amino acids long. Germline loops: CDR1 LGHDT, CDR2 YNNKEL (reference sequence). V was cut by 0 bases and J by 6 bases, with 18 bases left in between. This clonotype was obtained from a man aged 55 to 70 who had recovered from COVID-19. This chain links TRBV3-1 (or the pseudogene TRBV3-2) with TRBJ2-1; no clear D gene. The sample was peripheral blood. CDR3 loop: CASSQDRRPPPPNEQFF. CDR3 DNA sequence: TGTGCCAGCAGCCAAGATAGGCGGCCACCCCCCCCCAATGAGCAGTTCTTC.